This TCR beta chain was sequenced for a study of blood T cells in healthy people across ages. Each sample gave at least 6 million isolated PBMCs. This clonotype was counted many times. The CDR3 is made up of 14 amino acids. Germline-derived CDR1 and CDR2 are MDHEN and SYDVKM. Trimming pared 10 bases from V and 5 bases from J, leaving 18 bases between. For the second PCR, which ran for 7 to 11 cycles, a sample-barcoded 5' primer and a J-beta primer mix were used. Each sample yielded at least 2.5 million CDR3-containing paired-end reads. TCRdb recomputed calls from the 5' RACE reads with MiXCR, one row per CDR3 protein. Seen here are 750,000 to 1,000,000 distinct CDR3 sequences, about 29% observed once, and the top ten hold roughly 10%. Separately, the same data were catalogued under a study of T cells of mothers and their children.

The chain combines TRBV28 with TRBJ2-1; possibly TRBD1 or TRBD2 for D (6 bases each). The TCR sequence derives from a woman aged 40 to 55 in good health. The sequencing sample was made of blood. DNA for the CDR3: TGTGCCACCGCTAATCCGGGGGCACACAATGAGCAGTTCTTC. It translates to CATANPGAHNEQFF.